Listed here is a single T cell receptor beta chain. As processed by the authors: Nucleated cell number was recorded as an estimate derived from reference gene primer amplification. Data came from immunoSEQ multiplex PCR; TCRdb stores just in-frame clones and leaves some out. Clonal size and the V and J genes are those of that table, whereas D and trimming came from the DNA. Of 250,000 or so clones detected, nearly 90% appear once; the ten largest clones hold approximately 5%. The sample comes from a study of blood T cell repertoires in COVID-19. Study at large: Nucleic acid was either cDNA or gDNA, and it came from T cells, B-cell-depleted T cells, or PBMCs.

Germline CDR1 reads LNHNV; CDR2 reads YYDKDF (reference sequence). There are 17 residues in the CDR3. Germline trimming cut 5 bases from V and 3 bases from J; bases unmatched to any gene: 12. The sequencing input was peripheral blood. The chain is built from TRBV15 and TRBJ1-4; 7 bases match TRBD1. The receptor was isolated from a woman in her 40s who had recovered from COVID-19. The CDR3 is CATSGGQGGRPNEKLFF. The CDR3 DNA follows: TGTGCCACCAGCGGGGGCCAGGGGGGAAGGCCTAATGAAAAACTGTTTTTT.